Each of the 15 T cell receptor beta chains below was sequenced from the same sample in a study of somatic mutations in cytotoxic T cells in rheumatoid arthritis (dated by TCRdb to between 2016 and 2019). The library was built by means of the immunoSEQ multiplex PCR assay. TCRdb mirrors the immuneACCESS table, restricted to in-frame sequences. Some clones are absent from its copies; in checked studies, under half trace to an unresolved V gene, and the reason for the others is unknown. The sample table records 15,000 to 20,000 clones; roughly four fifths of these occur just once. Of the sample, over 15% is held by the ten largest clones. Sample: CD8+ T cells sorted from blood. The receptors here all came from a woman between 45 and 60 years old with rheumatoid arthritis.

This sequence joins TRBV7-9 and TRBJ2-1, with a possible D match to TRBD2 (6 bases). Per germline, CDR1 SEHNR and CDR2 FQNEAQ (reference sequence). V shed 1 base and J shed 2 bases, with 15 bases lying between them. CDR3 size: 17 residues. This CDR3 reads CASSLVGGKGPYNEQFF. CDR3 nucleotide sequence: TGTGCCAGCAGCTTAGTGGGGGGTAAGGGACCCTACAATGAGCAGTTCTTC. Using reference TRBV7-9 and TRBJ2-1 for the parts outside the CDR3, the full variable domain is DTGVSQNPRHKITKRGQNVTFRCDPISEHNRLYWYRQTLGQGPEFLTYFQNEAQLEKSRLLSDRFSAERPKGSFSTLEIQRTEQGDSAMYLCASSLVGGKGPYNEQFFGPGTRLTVL.

J is TRBJ1-3 and V is TRBV18; D uncertain. Deletions cut 3 bases from V and 4 bases from J, with 10 bases between. This CDR3 is 14 amino acids long. The germline V gene has CDR1 KGHSH and CDR2 LQKENI. The CDR3 DNA sequence: TGTGCCAGCTCACCGGCGGGGAGGGGAAACACCATATATTTT. This sequence encodes CASSPAGRGNTIYF.

The chain couples TRBV2 to TRBJ1-6; D unclear. V was cut by 1 base and J by 5 bases, with 15 bases left in between. Germline assignment: CDR1 SNHLY and CDR2 FYNNEI. CDR3 length equals 17 residues. CDR3: CASSEGFWRADNSPLHF. CDR3 DNA: TGTGCCAGCAGTGAAGGGTTTTGGAGGGCGGATAATTCACCCCTCCACTTT.

The chain carries TRBV27 and TRBJ2-2; TRBD2 matches at 9 bases. After removal of 8 bases from V and 4 bases from J, the junction contained 5 bases not matched to a gene. The germline V gene encodes CDR1 MNHEY and CDR2 SMNVEV (reference sequence). This CDR3 has 14 residues. The CDR3 protein is CASGSGSGTGELFF. As DNA, the CDR3 is TGTGCCAGCGGTAGCGGGAGTGGCACCGGGGAGCTGTTTTTT.

The chain joins TRBV7-9 to TRBJ1-2; no definite D call. CDR1 and CDR2 from the germline V gene are SEHNR and FQNEAQ (reference sequence). Deletions cut 0 bases from V and 2 bases from J, with 16 bases between. The CDR3 spans 17 residues. As DNA, the CDR3 is TGTGCCAGCAGCTTAGCAGGTCCGGTCTTGGGAAACTATGGCTACACCTTC. Its translation is CASSLAGPVLGNYGYTF.

In this sample, this clone turned up once. The chain couples TRBV19 to TRBJ2-7; 8 positions match TRBD1. This CDR3 spans 12 amino acids. Germline CDR1 LNHDA, CDR2 SQIVND (reference sequence). After removal of 10 bases from V and 5 bases from J, the junction contained 7 bases not matched to a gene. The CDR3 reads CATIDRGNEQYF. DNA for the CDR3: TGTGCCACCATCGACAGGGGCAACGAGCAGTACTTC. Drawing the rest from reference TRBV19 and TRBJ2-7, the complete variable domain is DGGITQSPKYLFRKEGQNVTLSCEQNLNHDAMYWYRQDPGQGLRLIYYSQIVNDFQKGDIAEGYSVSREKKESFPLTVTSAQKNPTAFYLCATIDRGNEQYFGPGTRLTVT.

The V call is TRBV7-9, the J call TRBJ2-1, with no clear D. Germline values: CDR1 SEHNR, CDR2 FQNEAQ (reference sequence). The CDR3 runs to 11 residues. V dropped 3 bases and J dropped 9 bases, with 6 bases sitting between them. The CDR3 loop is CASSFVGEQFF. The CDR3, as DNA: TGTGCCAGCAGCTTTGTGGGTGAGCAGTTCTTC.

The chain couples TRBV28 to TRBJ2-7; no clear D. Trimming cost V 2 bases and J 3 bases, with 14 bases left between them. CDR1 is MDHEN and CDR2 is SYDVKM in the germline V gene. The CDR3 spans 15 residues. CDR3 sequence: CASSLKEGGLYEQYF. The CDR3 region has the DNA TGTGCCAGCAGTTTAAAGGAAGGTGGGCTCTACGAGCAGTACTTC.

The rearrangement links TRBV6-4 to TRBJ2-1; D is possibly TRBD2 (5 bases). V lost 0 bases to trimming and J lost 13 bases, with 10 bases between them. The length of the CDR3 is 12 residues. Germline CDR1 reads MRHNA; CDR2 reads SNTAGT. CDR3 coding DNA: TGTGCCAGCAGTGACTCGGGCACTAGTCAGTTCTTC. Protein: CASSDSGTSQFF.

The chain carries TRBV4-1 and TRBJ2-3; 15 nucleotides line up with TRBD2. The junction had 5 bases not matched to a gene; V was cut back by 4 bases and J by 0 bases. Germline CDR1 MGHRA, CDR2 YSYEKL. This CDR3 comprises 18 residues. In DNA form, the CDR3 reads TGCGCCAGCAGCCCGGGACTAGCGGGAGGCCCAAGCACAGATACGCAGTATTTT. Its protein is CASSPGLAGGPSTDTQYF.

The rearrangement uses TRBV9 and TRBJ2-3; no definite D call. Germline V gene lookup returns CDR1 SGDLS and CDR2 YYNGEE. V lost 0 bases to trimming and J lost 4 bases, with 3 bases between them. The CDR3 sequence is 12 residues long. CDR3 sequence: CASSVEADTQYF. The CDR3 nucleotides read TGTGCCAGCAGCGTAGAGGCAGATACGCAGTATTTT. Full variable domain (rest looked up from reference TRBV9 and TRBJ2-3): DSGVTQTPKHLITATGQRVTLRCSPRSGDLSVYWYQQSLDQGLQFLIQYYNGEERAKGNILERFSAQQFPDLHSELNLSSLELGDSALYFCASSVEADTQYFGPGTRLTVL.

V is TRBV5-4 and J is TRBJ2-1; 8 bases map to TRBD1. Looked up from germline, CDR1 is SGHNT and CDR2 is YYREEE (reference sequence). This CDR3 has 14 residues. J gave up 4 bases and V 7 bases, and 7 bases lay outside the gene matches. CDR3 in amino acids: CASGDRGGYNEQFF. The CDR3 nucleotides read TGTGCCAGCGGAGACAGGGGTGGTTACAATGAGCAGTTCTTC.

The chain employs TRBV10-3 and TRBJ2-1; either TRBD1 or TRBD2 may supply D (6 bases each). Per the germline V gene, CDR1 is ENHRY and CDR2 is SYGVKD. V was clipped by 6 bases and J by 1 base, with 10 bases between them. The CDR3 runs to 14 residues. The CDR3 sequence is CAISTGTSYNEQFF. The CDR3 DNA reads TGTGCCATCAGCACAGGGACTTCCTACAATGAGCAGTTCTTC.

The V gene is TRBV5-1, the J gene TRBJ1-5; a possible D gene is TRBD1 (5 bases). The germline V and J ends were trimmed by 3 bases and 1 base, with 11 bases remaining between them. CDR3 length: 15 amino acids. Germline V gene lookup returns CDR1 SGHRS and CDR2 YFSETQ. CDR3 amino acids: CASSSSGDSNQPQHF. CDR3 in DNA: TGCGCCAGCAGCTCCAGTGGGGACAGCAATCAGCCCCAGCATTTT.

The chain couples TRBV13 to TRBJ2-5; 12 positions match TRBD1. Looked up from germline, CDR1 is PRHDT and CDR2 is FYEKMQ (reference sequence). V shed 5 bases, J shed 6 bases, and the junction held 7 bases outside the gene matches. This CDR3 region has 15 residues. The CDR3 region has the DNA TGTGCCAGCAGCCCGGGGACAGGGGGCGCGAAGACCCAGTACTTC. This codes for CASSPGTGGAKTQYF.